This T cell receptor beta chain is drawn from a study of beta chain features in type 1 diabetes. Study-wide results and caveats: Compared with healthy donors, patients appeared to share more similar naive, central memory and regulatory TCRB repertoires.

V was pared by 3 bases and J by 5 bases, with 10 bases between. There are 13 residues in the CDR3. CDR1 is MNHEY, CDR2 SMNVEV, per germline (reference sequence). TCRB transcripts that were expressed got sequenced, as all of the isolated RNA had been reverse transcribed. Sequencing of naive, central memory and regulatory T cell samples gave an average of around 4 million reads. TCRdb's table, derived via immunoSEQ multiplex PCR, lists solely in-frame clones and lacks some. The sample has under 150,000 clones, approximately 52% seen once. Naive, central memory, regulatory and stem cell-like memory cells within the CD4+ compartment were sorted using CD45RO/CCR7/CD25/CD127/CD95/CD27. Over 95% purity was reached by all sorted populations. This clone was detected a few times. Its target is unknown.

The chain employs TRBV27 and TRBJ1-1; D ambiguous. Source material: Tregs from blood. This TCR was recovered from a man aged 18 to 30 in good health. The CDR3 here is CASSFLGRTEAFF. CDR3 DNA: TGTGCCAGCAGTTTTCTTGGGAGGACTGAAGCTTTCTTT.